This T cell receptor (beta chain) was documented in a study of shared clonotypes between healthy human individuals. Study details: Researchers assigned three CD4 naive, three CD4 memory, two CD8 naive and one CD8 memory plate to each donor.

The protocol was immunoSEQ multiplex PCR, while the TCRdb copy is restricted to in-frame clones and leaves out a portion. The sample lists millions of clones; 90% to 95% were seen once. Overall study results and limits: Donor clonotype sharing was expected to depend on sequencing depth. Clonotypes shared by all four donors outscored non-shared clonotypes in generation probability. Investigators collected only blood, and repertoires in tissues likely differ.

In the case of this clone: Antigen unknown.

The germline CDR1 and CDR2 sequences are ENHRY and SYGVKD. This CDR3 has 15 amino acids. With 4 bases clipped from V and 1 base from J, the junction kept 5 bases outside the gene matches. What was sequenced was naive CD4+ T cells sorted from blood. Indicated subset: CD45RA+ positively selected. The rearrangement uses TRBV10-3 and TRBJ2-5, with TRBD1 matching 8 bases. The receptor was isolated from a man aged 18 to 29 in good health. CDR3 region: CAISGTGRSQETQYF. The CDR3 DNA sequence: TGTGCCATCAGTGGGACAGGGAGGTCCCAAGAGACCCAGTACTTC.